This record looks at one TCR beta chain sequence and its context. The read terminates 3 residues ahead of where the CDR3 ends, so the germline J gene completes it. Libraries were prepared by immunoSEQ multiplex PCR; TCRdb keeps only in-frame clonotypes and omits some of them. The table counts about 16,000 clones; approximately 10% lies in the top ten. Germline CDR1 KGHSH, CDR2 LQKENI. This CDR3 contains 15 residues. These data belong to a study of T cells in women clearing cervical HPV infection. The sequenced sample was blood buffy coat. The chain recombines TRBV18 with TRBJ1-2; D may be TRBD1 (5 bases). This sequence originates from a woman aged 18 to 69 with a cervical HPV16 infection that either progressed to CIN3+ or cleared (not recorded which). This chain's CDR3 is CASSPGTSGYNDYTF. CDR3 DNA, as far as it was read: TGTGCCAGCTCACCAGGGACTAGCGGGTACAATGAC.